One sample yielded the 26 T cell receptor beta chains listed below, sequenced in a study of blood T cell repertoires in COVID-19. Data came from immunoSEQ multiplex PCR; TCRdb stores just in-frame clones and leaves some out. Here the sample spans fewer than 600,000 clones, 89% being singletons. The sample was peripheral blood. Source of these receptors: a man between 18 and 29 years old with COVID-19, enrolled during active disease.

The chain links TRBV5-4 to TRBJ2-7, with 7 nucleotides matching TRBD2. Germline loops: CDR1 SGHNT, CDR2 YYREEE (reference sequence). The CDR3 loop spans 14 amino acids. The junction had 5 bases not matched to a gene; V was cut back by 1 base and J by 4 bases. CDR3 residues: CASSLPGGRYEQYF. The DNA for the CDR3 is TGTGCCAGCAGCTTGCCGGGGGGTAGGTACGAGCAGTACTTC. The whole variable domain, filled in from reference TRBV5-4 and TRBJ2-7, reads ETGVTQSPTHLIKTRGQQVTLRCSSQSGHNTVSWYQQALGQGPQFIFQYYREEENGRGNFPPRFSGLQFPNYSSELNVNALELDDSALYLCASSLPGGRYEQYFGPGTRLTVT.

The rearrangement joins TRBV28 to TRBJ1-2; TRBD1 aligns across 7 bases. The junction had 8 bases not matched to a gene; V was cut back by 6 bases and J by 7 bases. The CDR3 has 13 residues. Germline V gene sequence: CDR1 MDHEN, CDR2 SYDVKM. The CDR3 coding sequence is TGTGCCAGCAGGCCCGACAGGGCGGCTGGCTACACCTTC. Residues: CASRPDRAAGYTF.

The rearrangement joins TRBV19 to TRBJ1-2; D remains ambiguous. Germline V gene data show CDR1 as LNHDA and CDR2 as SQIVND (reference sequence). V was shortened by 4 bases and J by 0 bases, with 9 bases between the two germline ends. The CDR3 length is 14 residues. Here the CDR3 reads CASSKEGANYGYTF. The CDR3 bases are TGTGCCAGTAGTAAAGAGGGAGCTAACTATGGCTACACCTTC.

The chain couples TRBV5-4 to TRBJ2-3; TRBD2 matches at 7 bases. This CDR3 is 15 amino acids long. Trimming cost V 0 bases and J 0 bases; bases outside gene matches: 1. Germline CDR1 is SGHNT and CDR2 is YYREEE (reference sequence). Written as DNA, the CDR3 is TGTGCCAGCAGCTTGGGACTAGCCAGCACAGATACGCAGTATTTT. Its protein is CASSLGLASTDTQYF.

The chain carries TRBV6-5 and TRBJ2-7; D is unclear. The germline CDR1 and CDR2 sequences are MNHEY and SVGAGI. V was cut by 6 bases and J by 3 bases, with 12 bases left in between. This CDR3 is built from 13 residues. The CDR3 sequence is CASSHNADYEQYF. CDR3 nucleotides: TGTGCCAGCAGCCACAACGCCGACTACGAGCAGTACTTC.

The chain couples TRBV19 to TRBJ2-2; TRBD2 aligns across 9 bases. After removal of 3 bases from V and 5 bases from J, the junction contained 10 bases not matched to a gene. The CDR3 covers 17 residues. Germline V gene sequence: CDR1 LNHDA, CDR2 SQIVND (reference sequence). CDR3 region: CASSMGREGLWTGELFF. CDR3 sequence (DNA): TGTGCCAGTAGTATGGGGCGGGAGGGTCTATGGACCGGGGAGCTGTTTTTT.

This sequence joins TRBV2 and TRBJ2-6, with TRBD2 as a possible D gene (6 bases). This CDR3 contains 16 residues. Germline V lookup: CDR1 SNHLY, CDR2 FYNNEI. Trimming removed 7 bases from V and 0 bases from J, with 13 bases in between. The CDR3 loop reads CASKERVISGANVLTF. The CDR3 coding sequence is TGTGCCAGCAAGGAGCGGGTGATCTCTGGGGCCAACGTCCTGACTTTC.

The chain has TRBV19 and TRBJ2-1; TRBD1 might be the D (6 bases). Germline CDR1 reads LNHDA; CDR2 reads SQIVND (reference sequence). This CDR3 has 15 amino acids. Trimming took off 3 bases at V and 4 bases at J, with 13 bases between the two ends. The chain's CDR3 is CASSIQGTTYNEQFF. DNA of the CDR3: TGTGCCAGTAGTATCCAGGGGACGACTTACAATGAGCAGTTCTTC. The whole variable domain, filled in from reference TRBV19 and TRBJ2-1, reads DGGITQSPKYLFRKEGQNVTLSCEQNLNHDAMYWYRQDPGQGLRLIYYSQIVNDFQKGDIAEGYSVSREKKESFPLTVTSAQKNPTAFYLCASSIQGTTYNEQFFGPGTRLTVL.

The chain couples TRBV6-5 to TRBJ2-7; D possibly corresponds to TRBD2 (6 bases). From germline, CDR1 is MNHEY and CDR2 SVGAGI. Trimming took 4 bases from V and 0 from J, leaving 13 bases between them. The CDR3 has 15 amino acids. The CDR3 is CASSSRDWSSYEQYF. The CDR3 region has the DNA TGTGCCAGCAGTTCAAGGGACTGGAGCTCCTACGAGCAGTACTTC.

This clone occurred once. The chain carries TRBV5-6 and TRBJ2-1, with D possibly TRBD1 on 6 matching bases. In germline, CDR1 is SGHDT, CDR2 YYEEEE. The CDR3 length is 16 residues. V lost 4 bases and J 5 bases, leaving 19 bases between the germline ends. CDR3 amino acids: CASSPRSHRVDNEQFF. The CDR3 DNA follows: TGTGCCAGCAGCCCCCGAAGCCACAGGGTAGACAATGAGCAGTTCTTC.

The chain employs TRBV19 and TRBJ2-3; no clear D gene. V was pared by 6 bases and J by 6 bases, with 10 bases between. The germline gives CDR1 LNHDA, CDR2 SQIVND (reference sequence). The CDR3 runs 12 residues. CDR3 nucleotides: TGTGCCAGTAGCCACCTACGGGATACGCAGTATTTT. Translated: CASSHLRDTQYF.

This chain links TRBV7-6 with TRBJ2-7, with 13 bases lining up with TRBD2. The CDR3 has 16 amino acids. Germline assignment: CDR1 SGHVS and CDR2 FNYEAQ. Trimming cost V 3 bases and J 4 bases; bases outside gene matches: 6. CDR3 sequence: CASSLGTSGGAYEQYF. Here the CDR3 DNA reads TGTGCCAGCAGCTTGGGCACTAGCGGGGGGGCATACGAGCAGTACTTC.

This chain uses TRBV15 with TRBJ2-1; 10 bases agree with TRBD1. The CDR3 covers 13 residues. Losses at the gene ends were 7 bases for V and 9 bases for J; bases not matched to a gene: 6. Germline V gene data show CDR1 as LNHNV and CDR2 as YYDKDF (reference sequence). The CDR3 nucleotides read TGTGCCACCACCGGGACAGGGGACACTGAGCAGTTCTTC. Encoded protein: CATTGTGDTEQFF.

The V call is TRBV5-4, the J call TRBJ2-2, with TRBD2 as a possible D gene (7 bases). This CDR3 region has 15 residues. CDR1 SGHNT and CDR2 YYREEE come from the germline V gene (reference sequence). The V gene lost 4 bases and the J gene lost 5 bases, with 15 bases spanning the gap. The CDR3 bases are TGTGCCAGCAGCCGGGGGGCAGCCGAGACCGGGGAGCTGTTTTTT. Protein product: CASSRGAAETGELFF. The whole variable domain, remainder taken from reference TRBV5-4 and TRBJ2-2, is ETGVTQSPTHLIKTRGQQVTLRCSSQSGHNTVSWYQQALGQGPQFIFQYYREEENGRGNFPPRFSGLQFPNYSSELNVNALELDDSALYLCASSRGAAETGELFFGEGSRLTVL.

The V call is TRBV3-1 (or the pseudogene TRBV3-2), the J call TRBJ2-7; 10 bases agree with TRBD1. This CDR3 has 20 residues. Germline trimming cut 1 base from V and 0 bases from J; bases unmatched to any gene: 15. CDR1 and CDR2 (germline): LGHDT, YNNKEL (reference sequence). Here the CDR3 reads CASSQGTPGTGARSSYEQYF. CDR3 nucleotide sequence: TGTGCCAGCAGCCAAGGGACCCCCGGGACAGGGGCCAGGAGCTCCTACGAGCAGTACTTC.

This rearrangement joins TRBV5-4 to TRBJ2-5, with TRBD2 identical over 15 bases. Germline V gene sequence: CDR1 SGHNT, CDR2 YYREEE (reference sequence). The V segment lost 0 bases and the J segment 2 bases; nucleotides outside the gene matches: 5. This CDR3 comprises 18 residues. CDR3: CASSLAGTSGGQQETQYF. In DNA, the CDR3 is TGTGCCAGCAGCTTGGCCGGGACTAGCGGGGGGCAACAAGAGACCCAGTACTTC.

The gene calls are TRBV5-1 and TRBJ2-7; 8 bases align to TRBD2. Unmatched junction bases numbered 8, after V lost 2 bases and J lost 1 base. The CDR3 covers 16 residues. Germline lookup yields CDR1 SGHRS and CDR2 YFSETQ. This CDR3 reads CASSLQAGALSYEQYF. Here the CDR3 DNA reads TGCGCCAGCAGCTTACAAGCGGGAGCCCTGTCCTACGAGCAGTACTTC.

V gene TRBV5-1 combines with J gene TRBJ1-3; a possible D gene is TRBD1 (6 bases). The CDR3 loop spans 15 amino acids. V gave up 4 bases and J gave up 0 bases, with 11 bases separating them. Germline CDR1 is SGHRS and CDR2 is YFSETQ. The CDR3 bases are TGCGCCAGCAGCGATCAGGGGAGCTCTGGAAACACCATATATTTT. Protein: CASSDQGSSGNTIYF.

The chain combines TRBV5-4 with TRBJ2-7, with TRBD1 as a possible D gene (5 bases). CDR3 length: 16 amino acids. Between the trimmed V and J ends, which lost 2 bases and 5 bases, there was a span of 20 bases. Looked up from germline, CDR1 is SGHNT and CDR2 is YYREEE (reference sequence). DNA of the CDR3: TGTGCCAGCAGCTTAAGGGGCGGCGGACCCTGGGACGAGCAGTACTTC. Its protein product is CASSLRGGGPWDEQYF.

The CDR3 sequence is CASSQGDRGLSDTQYF. The CDR3 bases are TGTGCCAGCAGCCAAGGGGACAGGGGGTTGTCAGATACGCAGTATTTT. The V and J genes are TRBV3-1 (or the pseudogene TRBV3-2) and TRBJ2-3; 11 bases match TRBD1. This CDR3 is built from 16 residues. Germline lookup yields CDR1 LGHDT and CDR2 YNNKEL (reference sequence). The V segment lost 1 base and the J segment 4 bases; nucleotides outside the gene matches: 4.

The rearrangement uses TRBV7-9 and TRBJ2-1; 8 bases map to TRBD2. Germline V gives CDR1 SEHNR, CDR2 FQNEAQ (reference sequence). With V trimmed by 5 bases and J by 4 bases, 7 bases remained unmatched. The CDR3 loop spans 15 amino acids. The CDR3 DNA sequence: TGTGCCAGCAGCCCTACTAGCGGCGCTTACAATGAGCAGTTCTTC. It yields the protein CASSPTSGAYNEQFF.

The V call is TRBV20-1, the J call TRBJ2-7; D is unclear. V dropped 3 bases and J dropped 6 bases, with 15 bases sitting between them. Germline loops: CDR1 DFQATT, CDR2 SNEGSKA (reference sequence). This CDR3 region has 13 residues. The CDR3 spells CSASATLIGEQYF. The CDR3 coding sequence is TGCAGTGCTAGTGCGACACTGATCGGCGAGCAGTACTTC.

Here the CDR3 DNA reads TGTGCCAGCAGTCTCGACAGGGGGGTTGGATACGAGCAGTACTTC. Its translation is CASSLDRGVGYEQYF. The chain carries TRBV14 and TRBJ2-7; 9 positions agree with TRBD1. The CDR3 runs 15 residues. Trimming removed 6 bases from V and 4 bases from J; junction bases left unmatched: 10. The germline V gene encodes CDR1 SGHDN and CDR2 FVKESK.

CDR3 residues: CASSQEGGVIEKLFF. CDR3 in DNA: TGCGCCAGCAGCCAAGAAGGGGGCGTGATTGAAAAACTGTTTTTT. The chain joins TRBV4-1 to TRBJ1-4; 7 nucleotides match TRBD1. Germline values: CDR1 MGHRA, CDR2 YSYEKL. This CDR3 spans 15 amino acids. V lost 0 bases, J lost 7 bases, and 5 bases stayed unmatched.

The CDR3 DNA follows: TGTGCCAGCAGTTTATCACGGTCCTACGAGCAGTACTTC. It encodes CASSLSRSYEQYF. This chain connects TRBV27 to TRBJ2-7; D unclear. Germline CDR1 reads MNHEY; CDR2 reads SMNVEV (reference sequence). The CDR3 consists of 13 residues. V was shortened by 0 bases and J by 1 base, with 4 bases between the two germline ends.

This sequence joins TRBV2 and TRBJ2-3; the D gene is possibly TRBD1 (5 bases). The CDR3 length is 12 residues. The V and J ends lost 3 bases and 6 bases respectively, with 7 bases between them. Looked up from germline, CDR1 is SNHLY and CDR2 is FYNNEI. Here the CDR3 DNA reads TGTGCCAGCAGTGACAGGGCGGATACGCAGTATTTT. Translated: CASSDRADTQYF.